The source of this T cell receptor beta chain is a study of Graves' ophthalmopathy and Graves' hyperthyroidism. Enrolled hyperthyroidism patients had a new diagnosis, a duration under 2 months, and an age of 18 to 65. Whole-study results and caveats: A 13-signature model separated ophthalmopathy from stable hyperthyroidism, 87.88% sensitivity, around 79% specificity. In blood appeared most of the expanded thyroid clonotypes whose frequency exceeded 0.001. The model forecast ophthalmopathy progression, reaching 70.59% sensitivity and less than 75% specificity.

This clonotype was picked up many times. Antigen specificity is unknown. RNA transcripts were the template, and TCR beta CDR3 regions were amplified from them. HTBI primers served in a first-round RT-PCR, which a second-round multiplex PCR followed. TCRdb redid the calling of the multiplex PCR reads with MiXCR, one entry per CDR3 protein. The sample holds around 1.1 million distinct CDR3 sequences, less than 45% seen once. The CDR3 covers 13 residues. The ends were cut back, 3 bases at V and 2 bases at J, with 10 bases in the middle. Looked up from germline, CDR1 is DFQATT and CDR2 is SNEGSKA (reference sequence).

This clonotype was sampled from an adult man with Graves' hyperthyroidism. The J gene is TRBJ1-1, the V gene TRBV20-1; no clear D. Sequenced: peripheral blood or thyroid tissue (not recorded which). The CDR3 nucleotides read TGCAGTGCTAGTGATCAGTTAAACACTGAAGCTTTCTTT. Protein sequence: CSASDQLNTEAFF.